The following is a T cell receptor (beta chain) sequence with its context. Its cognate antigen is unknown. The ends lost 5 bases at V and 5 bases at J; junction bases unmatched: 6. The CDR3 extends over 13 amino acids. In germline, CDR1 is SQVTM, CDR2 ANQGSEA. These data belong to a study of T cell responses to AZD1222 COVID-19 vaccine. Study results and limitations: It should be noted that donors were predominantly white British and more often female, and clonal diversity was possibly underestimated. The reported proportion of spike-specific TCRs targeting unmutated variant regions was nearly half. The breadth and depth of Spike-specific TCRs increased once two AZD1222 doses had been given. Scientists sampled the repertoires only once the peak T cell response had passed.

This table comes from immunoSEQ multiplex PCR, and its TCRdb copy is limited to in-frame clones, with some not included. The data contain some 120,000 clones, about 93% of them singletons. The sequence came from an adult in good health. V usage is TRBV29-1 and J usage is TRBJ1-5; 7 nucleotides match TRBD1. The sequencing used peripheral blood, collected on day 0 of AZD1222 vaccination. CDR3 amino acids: CSVQGDAYQPQHF. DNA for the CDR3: TGCAGCGTTCAGGGGGATGCGTATCAGCCCCAGCATTTT.